Listed here is a single T cell receptor beta chain. The data are from a study of blood T cell repertoires in COVID-19. Study details: PBMCs, B-cell-depleted T cells, or T cells were the source of the cDNA or gDNA that made up the material.

Germline CDR1 and CDR2: MDHEN and SYDVKM. The CDR3 spans 16 residues. V lost 5 bases to trimming and J lost 0 bases, with 16 bases between them. Profiled with immunoSEQ multiplex PCR; TCRdb holds only in-frame clones, not every one. Of approximately 90,000 clones in the sample, 80% to 85% are singletons; the top ten hold roughly 32%. The sequence derives from a woman aged 80 or over with active or convalescent COVID-19. The chain carries TRBV28 and TRBJ1-2, with D maybe TRBD1 (5 bases). Sequenced input: peripheral blood. CDR3 nucleotide sequence: TGTGCCAGCAGTACACTGGGGGGGATATCTAACTATGGCTACACCTTC. It specifies CASSTLGGISNYGYTF.